These 31 T cell receptor beta chains came from one sample sequenced in a study of T-cell memory formation after mild COVID-19 (dated by TCRdb to the early 2020s). The library was obtained by 5' RACE. The listed sequencing device is Illumina NovaSeq 6000. The public reads were reprocessed in TCRdb via fastp at Q25 and MiXCR, keeping in-frame beta chains. Every distinct CDR3 protein forms one entry, paired with its most common genes and DNA. The sample table holds under 550,000 distinct CDR3 sequences, of which 18% were seen once. The ten most abundant clones make up roughly 21% of the sample. The sample comprised PBMCs or a T cell subset sorted from them (not recorded which). Every receptor here comes from a man younger than 35 who had mild COVID-19 (a few samples of this study predate the infection). The sample titles of this study are shuffled in the database, so cell type and time point are left out; the donor was told from shared clones.

In DNA, the CDR3 is TGCGCCAGCAGCTTGATGCCCAGCTCCTACGAGCAGTACGTC. Amino acid sequence: CASSLMPSSYEQYV. The chain combines TRBV5-1 with TRBJ2-7; no clear D. The CDR3 length is 14 residues. Germline-derived CDR1 and CDR2 are SGHRS and YFSETQ. V was cut by 1 base and J by 0 bases, with 8 bases left in between.

This clonotype has at least ten counts. V is TRBV3-1 and J is TRBJ2-3; the D is unclear. Trimming took 4 bases from V and 7 from J, leaving 12 bases between them. This CDR3 is built from 13 residues. Germline CDR1 and CDR2: LGHDT and YNNKEL (reference sequence). The CDR3 DNA sequence: TGTGCCAGCAGCCCCTTCTCTGGGTATACGCAGTATTTT. It codes for CASSPFSGYTQYF.

The V and J genes are TRBV4-3 and TRBJ2-2; D perhaps matches TRBD1 (5 bases). This CDR3 spans 14 amino acids. Trimming took 0 bases from V and 3 from J, leaving 5 bases between them. CDR1 is LGHNA, CDR2 YSLEER, per germline. The CDR3 is CASSQDRDTGELFF. The CDR3 bases are TGCGCCAGCAGCCAAGACAGGGACACCGGGGAGCTGTTTTTT.

In its sample, this clonotype was seen many times. V is TRBV7-9 and J is TRBJ2-3; 15 bases line up with TRBD2. The trim removed 3 bases at V and 5 bases at J, leaving 3 bases unmatched. This CDR3 comprises 16 residues. CDR1 and CDR2 from the germline V gene are SEHNR and FQNEAQ (reference sequence). CDR3 residues: CASSFGLAGGQDTQYF. In DNA, the CDR3 is TGTGCCAGCAGCTTCGGACTAGCGGGGGGGCAAGATACGCAGTATTTT.

There are a few counts of this clonotype. The chain is built from TRBV30 and TRBJ1-1; no definite D call. Trimming took 2 bases from V and 5 from J, leaving 6 bases between them. From germline, CDR1 is GTSNPN and CDR2 SVGIG (reference sequence). The CDR3 extends over 11 amino acids. The CDR3 nucleotides read TGTGCCTGGAGTTATAGGACTGAAGCTTTCTTT. Its translation is CAWSYRTEAFF.

This clonotype has a handful of counts. The chain recombines TRBV2 with TRBJ2-1; possibly TRBD2 for D (7 bases). V lost 1 base and J 2 bases, leaving 9 bases between the germline ends. In germline, CDR1 is SNHLY, CDR2 FYNNEI. CDR3 length: 15 residues. In DNA form, the CDR3 reads TGTGCCAGCAGTGAAGTAGGGGGGGCCTACAATGAGCAGTTCTTC. It codes for CASSEVGGAYNEQFF.

This clonotype was observed a few times. The chain couples TRBV29-1 to TRBJ2-2; 7 nucleotides match TRBD1. The CDR3 covers 15 residues. V shed 6 bases, J shed 4 bases, and the junction held 11 bases outside the gene matches. The germline gives CDR1 SQVTM, CDR2 ANQGSEA. The CDR3 protein is CSVKPTGLGTGELFF. The CDR3 DNA reads as TGCAGCGTCAAACCGACAGGGTTGGGCACCGGGGAGCTGTTTTTT.

This clonotype was counted a few times. This chain uses TRBV7-6 with TRBJ2-7; D might be TRBD1 or TRBD2, each matching 7 bases. The CDR3 length is 13 residues. Trimming cost V 5 bases and J 6 bases, with 14 bases left between them. CDR1 and CDR2 (germline): SGHVS, FNYEAQ. This CDR3 is CASSPDREGEQYF. CDR3 in DNA: TGTGCCAGCAGCCCCGACAGGGAGGGCGAGCAGTACTTC.

The gene calls are TRBV7-9 and TRBJ2-1; no definite D call. The CDR3 has 15 amino acids. The V end was cut by 1 base, the J end by 2 bases, with 9 bases between. Germline V lookup: CDR1 SEHNR, CDR2 FQNEAQ (reference sequence). Here the CDR3 reads CASSLGDGAYNEQFF. The CDR3 DNA follows: TGTGCCAGCAGCTTAGGAGATGGGGCCTACAATGAGCAGTTCTTC.

This clonotype was detected only a few times. This chain links TRBV12-3 or TRBV12-4 with TRBJ1-4, with D unclear. CDR3 length equals 14 residues. V was shortened by 6 bases and J by 5 bases, with 13 bases between the two germline ends. CDR3: CASSTYTRNEKLFF. As DNA, the CDR3 is TGTGCCAGCAGCACATATACACGGAATGAAAAACTGTTTTTT.

The J gene is TRBJ1-5, the V gene TRBV6-6, with unresolved D. Trimming shortened V by 6 bases and J by 4 bases, and 13 bases separated the two germline ends. CDR1 is MNHNY and CDR2 is SVGAGI in the germline V gene (reference sequence). There are 14 residues in the CDR3. For the CDR3, the DNA is TGTGCCAGCAGCCACAGTGGAGGGAATCAGCCCCAGCATTTT. This translates into CASSHSGGNQPQHF.

With respect to this clonotype: An end of the junction differs from the germline gene, which may be a read error. V usage is TRBV11-1 and J usage is TRBJ2-3; weak D call: TRBD1 (5 bases). The CDR3 contains 14 residues. The germline V gene encodes CDR1 SGHAT and CDR2 FQDESV (reference sequence). CDR3 sequence reads: CDSSRGRSTDTQYF. The DNA for the CDR3 is TGTGACAGCAGTAGGGGCCGATCCACAGATACGCAGTATTTT.

The chain combines TRBV3-1 with TRBJ2-7, with TRBD1 matching over 8 bases. The CDR3 contains 16 residues. The germline gives CDR1 LGHDT, CDR2 YNNKEL (reference sequence). With 0 bases clipped from V and 6 bases from J, the junction kept 10 bases outside the gene matches. CDR3 loop: CASSQDLRQGSSEQYF. The CDR3 bases are TGTGCCAGCAGCCAAGATCTGAGACAGGGGAGCAGCGAGCAGTACTTC.

The chain is built from TRBV6-6 and TRBJ2-1, with 15 bases identical to TRBD2. This CDR3 has 15 residues. Germline CDR1 MNHNY, CDR2 SVGAGI (reference sequence). The J segment lost 8 bases and the V segment lost 4 bases, leaving 3 bases of the junction unmatched. As DNA, the CDR3 is TGTGCCAGCAGTTGGGGACTAGCGGGGGGCTATGAGCAGTTCTTC. This translates into CASSWGLAGGYEQFF.

The chain links TRBV5-6 to TRBJ2-1; no firm D call. This CDR3 has 14 residues. Germline CDR1 SGHDT, CDR2 YYEEEE. The germline V and J ends were trimmed by 4 bases and 0 bases, with 8 bases remaining between them. The CDR3 DNA sequence: TGTGCCAGCAGCGACTCCCGCTCCTACAATGAGCAGTTCTTC. Amino acid sequence: CASSDSRSYNEQFF.

The chain recombines TRBV27 with TRBJ2-3; 7 bases agree with TRBD2. Trimming cost V 4 bases and J 0 bases; bases outside gene matches: 4. The CDR3 contains 15 residues. Germline CDR1 is MNHEY and CDR2 is SMNVEV (reference sequence). The CDR3 DNA sequence: TGTGCCAGCAGTTGGAGGGACTACAGCACAGATACGCAGTATTTT. Translated: CASSWRDYSTDTQYF.

This CDR3 reads CASSLVGQSWAEKLFF. The CDR3 DNA is TGCGCCAGCAGCTTGGTCGGACAGTCATGGGCAGAAAAACTGTTTTTT. V gene TRBV5-1 combines with J gene TRBJ1-4; tentatively, D is TRBD1 (6 bases). In germline, CDR1 is SGHRS, CDR2 YFSETQ. CDR3 length equals 16 residues. V gave up 0 bases and J gave up 8 bases, with 17 bases separating them.

The chain is built from TRBV5-4 and TRBJ1-2, with D hard to call. V was trimmed by 3 bases and J by 8 bases, leaving 14 bases between them. CDR3 length: 13 amino acids. Germline V CDR1 and CDR2: SGHNT, YYREEE (reference sequence). In nucleotides, the CDR3 is TGTGCCAGCAGCTATTCCGTCGGGAGCGGCTACACCTTC. The encoded protein is CASSYSVGSGYTF.

The chain couples TRBV6-6 to TRBJ1-5; D may be TRBD1 (5 bases). The CDR3 is 16 amino acids. Trimming shortened V by 4 bases and J by 0 bases, and 13 bases separated the two germline ends. The germline V gene has CDR1 MNHNY and CDR2 SVGAGI (reference sequence). CDR3 DNA: TGTGCCAGCAGTTCTATTGGGGACTATAGCAATCAGCCCCAGCATTTT. Translated: CASSSIGDYSNQPQHF.

The V call is TRBV25-1, the J call TRBJ1-5, with TRBD1 matching 7 bases. There are 15 residues in the CDR3. V was clipped by 4 bases and J by 5 bases; unmatched bases: 8. Per the germline V gene, CDR1 is MGHDK and CDR2 is SYGVNS. CDR3 region: CASSGLQGMDQPQHF. The CDR3 nucleotides read TGTGCCAGCAGTGGTCTACAGGGGATGGATCAGCCCCAGCATTTT.

This clonotype has more than one count but fewer than ten. The J gene is TRBJ2-5, the V gene TRBV10-3, with D possibly being TRBD1 (6 bases). There are 14 residues in the CDR3. CDR1 and CDR2 (germline): ENHRY, SYGVKD. The V and J ends lost 0 bases and 3 bases respectively, with 8 bases between them. CDR3 in DNA: TGTGCCATCAGTGAGTCACAGGGTGAAGAGACCCAGTACTTC. Translated, it gives CAISESQGEETQYF.

This rearrangement joins TRBV4-1 to TRBJ2-5; 8 nucleotides match TRBD1. V shed 4 bases, J shed 3 bases, and the junction held 4 bases outside the gene matches. The germline V gene encodes CDR1 MGHRA and CDR2 YSYEKL. CDR3 size: 14 residues. The CDR3 DNA follows: TGCGCCAGCAGCCGCGGGACAGGAAAAGAGACCCAGTACTTC. This codes for CASSRGTGKETQYF.

The chain has TRBV19 and TRBJ2-7, with D possibly matching TRBD2 (6 bases). Trimming left V 3 bases short and J 1 base short, with 10 bases between. The CDR3 runs 14 residues. CDR1 and CDR2 (germline): LNHDA, SQIVND (reference sequence). This chain's CDR3 is CASSISGTSYEQYF. CDR3 DNA: TGTGCCAGTAGTATCTCGGGGACTTCCTACGAGCAGTACTTC.

The CDR3 sequence: CSARDEGHEQYF. CDR3 DNA: TGCAGTGCTAGAGATGAGGGTCACGAGCAGTACTTC. V usage is TRBV20-1 and J usage is TRBJ2-7; D perhaps matches TRBD2 (5 bases). The CDR3 is 12 residues long. V was pared by 0 bases and J by 5 bases, with 8 bases between. The V gene's germline CDR1 is DFQATT and CDR2 SNEGSKA (reference sequence).

This chain uses TRBV2 with TRBJ2-1; unclear D gene. The length of the CDR3 is 12 residues. Between the trimmed V and J ends, which lost 6 bases and 8 bases, there was a span of 11 bases. From germline, CDR1 is SNHLY and CDR2 FYNNEI. CDR3 in DNA: TGTGCCAGCAGGTTCTATGGGGATGAGCAGTTCTTC. It yields the protein CASRFYGDEQFF.

This clonotype has only a few counts. V is TRBV20-1 and J is TRBJ2-1; 9 nucleotides agree with TRBD1. The germline V gene has CDR1 DFQATT and CDR2 SNEGSKA (reference sequence). The CDR3 contains 15 residues. Trimming took 1 base from V and 0 from J; bases not matched to a gene: 1. CDR3 residues: CSARGDRVSYNEQFF. The CDR3 nucleotides are TGCAGTGCTAGAGGGGACAGGGTCTCCTACAATGAGCAGTTCTTC.

The chain is built from TRBV4-3 and TRBJ2-5; D call uncertain. Trimming took off 1 base at V and 1 base at J, with 4 bases between the two ends. CDR1 LGHNA and CDR2 YSLEER come from the germline V gene. The CDR3 has 13 residues. The CDR3 reads CASSQVAQETQYF. CDR3 coding DNA: TGCGCCAGCAGCCAAGTAGCCCAAGAGACCCAGTACTTC.

The chain combines TRBV6-2 or TRBV6-3 with TRBJ2-1; the D gene is possibly TRBD2 (7 bases). The CDR3 has 18 residues. V was shortened by 5 bases and J by 4 bases, with 24 bases between the two germline ends. In germline, CDR1 is MNHEY, CDR2 SVGEGT. CDR3 coding DNA: TGTGCCAGCAGTCCTATTATTACGGGGGGCCGAGGGTACAATGAGCAGTTCTTC. Amino acid sequence: CASSPIITGGRGYNEQFF.

This clonotype was counted between two and nine times. The chain joins TRBV4-1 to TRBJ2-7, with D uncertain. The germline V gene has CDR1 MGHRA and CDR2 YSYEKL. The V and J ends lost 0 bases and 2 bases respectively, with 11 bases between them. CDR3 length: 15 residues. The CDR3 spells CASSQETSRTYEQYF. The CDR3, as DNA: TGCGCCAGCAGCCAAGAGACGAGCAGGACCTACGAGCAGTACTTC.

In DNA, the CDR3 is TGCGCCAGCAGCAGACAGCACCAAGAGACCCAGTACTTC. Amino acids: CASSRQHQETQYF. The V gene is TRBV10-1, the J gene TRBJ2-5; TRBD1 might be the D (5 bases). Germline V gene data show CDR1 as WNHNN and CDR2 as SYGVQD (reference sequence). CDR3 length: 13 amino acids. The V and J ends lost 6 bases and 0 bases respectively, with 8 bases between them.

CDR3 protein: CASSVERGMVNEQFF. CDR3 DNA sequence: TGTGCCAGCAGCGTGGAACGCGGAATGGTCAATGAGCAGTTCTTC. The chain carries TRBV5-5 and TRBJ2-1; D not resolved. Germline V lookup: CDR1 SGHKS, CDR2 YYEKEE (reference sequence). V gave up 4 bases and J gave up 6 bases, with 17 bases separating them. The CDR3 covers 15 residues.